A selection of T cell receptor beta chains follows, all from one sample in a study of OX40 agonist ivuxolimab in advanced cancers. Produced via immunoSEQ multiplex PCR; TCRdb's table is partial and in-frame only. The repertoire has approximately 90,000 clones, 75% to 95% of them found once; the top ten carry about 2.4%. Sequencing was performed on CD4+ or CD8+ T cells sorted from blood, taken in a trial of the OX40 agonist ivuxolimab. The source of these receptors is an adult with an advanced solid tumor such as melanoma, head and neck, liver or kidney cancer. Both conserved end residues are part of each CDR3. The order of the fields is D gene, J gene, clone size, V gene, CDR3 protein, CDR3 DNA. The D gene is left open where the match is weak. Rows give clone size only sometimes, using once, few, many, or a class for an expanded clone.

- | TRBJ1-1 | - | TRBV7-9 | CASSFWTAEAFF | TGTGCCAGCAGCTTCTGGACGGCTGAAGCTTTCTTT
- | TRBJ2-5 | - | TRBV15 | CATSRDRGPEGTQYF | TGTGCCACCAGCAGAGATCGGGGTCCCGAAGGGACCCAGTACTTC
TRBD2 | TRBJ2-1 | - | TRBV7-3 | CASSESGGLASNEQFF | TGTGCCAGCAGCGAGAGTGGGGGACTAGCCAGCAATGAGCAGTTCTTC
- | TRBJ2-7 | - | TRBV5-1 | CASSLDLWVGNEQYF | TGCGCCAGCAGCTTGGATCTTTGGGTGGGGAACGAGCAGTACTTC
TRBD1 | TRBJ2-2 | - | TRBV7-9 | CASSLTGVGELFF | TGTGCCAGCAGCTTGACAGGGGTCGGGGAGCTGTTTTTT
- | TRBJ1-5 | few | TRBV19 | CASSIIEGRGQPQHF | TGTGCCAGTAGTATTATAGAGGGCAGGGGCCAGCCCCAGCATTTT
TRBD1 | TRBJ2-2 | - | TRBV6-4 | CASSVTGIDTGELFF | TGTGCCAGCAGTGTGACAGGGATTGACACCGGGGAGCTGTTTTTT
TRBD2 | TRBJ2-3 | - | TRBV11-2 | CASSLDLLRTSASTDTQYF | TGTGCCAGCAGCTTAGATTTGTTAAGGACTAGCGCCAGCACAGATACGCAGTATTTT
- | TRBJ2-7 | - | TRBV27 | CASSPSSASSYEQYF | TGTGCCAGCAGTCCCAGTAGCGCGAGCTCCTACGAGCAGTACTTC
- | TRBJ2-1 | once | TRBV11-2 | CASNSKGVGGTLEQFF | TGTGCCAGCAACTCGAAGGGGGTGGGAGGGACTCTCGAGCAGTTCTTC
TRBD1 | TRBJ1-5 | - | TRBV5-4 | CASSLGTGGQPQHF | TGTGCCAGCAGCTTGGGGACAGGGGGTCAGCCCCAGCATTTT
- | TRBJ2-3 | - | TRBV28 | CASSPPDIFTDTQYF | TGTGCCAGCAGTCCGCCCGACATTTTCACAGATACGCAGTATTTT
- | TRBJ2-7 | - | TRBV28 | CASRPAARYEQYF | TGTGCCAGCAGGCCAGCAGCCCGCTACGAGCAGTACTTC
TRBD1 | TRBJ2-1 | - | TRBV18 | CASSPSRDRVPNEQFF | TGTGCCAGCTCACCCTCACGGGACAGGGTCCCCAATGAGCAGTTCTTC